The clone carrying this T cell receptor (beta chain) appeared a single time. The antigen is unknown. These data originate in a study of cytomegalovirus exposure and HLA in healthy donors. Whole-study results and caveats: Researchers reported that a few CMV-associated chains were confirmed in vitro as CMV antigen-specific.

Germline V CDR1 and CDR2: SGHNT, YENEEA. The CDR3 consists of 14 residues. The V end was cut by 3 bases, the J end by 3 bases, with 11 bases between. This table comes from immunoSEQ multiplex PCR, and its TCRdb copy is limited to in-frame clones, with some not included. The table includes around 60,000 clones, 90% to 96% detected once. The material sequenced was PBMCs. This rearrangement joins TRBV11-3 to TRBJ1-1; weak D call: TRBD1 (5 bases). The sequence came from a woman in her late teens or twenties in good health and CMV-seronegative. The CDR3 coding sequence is TGTGCCAGCAGCTTGGGGGGTAAGGACACTGAAGCTTTCTTT. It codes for CASSLGGKDTEAFF.